This entry lists 11 T cell receptor beta chains sequenced from one sample in a study of identical twins. From the 5' RACE reads, TCRdb called clonotypes with MiXCR, one entry per CDR3 protein. This repertoire shows a few hundred thousand distinct CDR3 sequences, 6% to 7% found once; its top ten account for roughly 14%. The same data also contributed to another study, on T cells expressing NK-cell markers.

The source material was CD8+ T cells sorted from blood. The source is a woman aged 18 to 35 in good health.

J is TRBJ2-1 and V is TRBV29-1; TRBD2 aligns across 8 bases. The germline V gene has CDR1 SQVTM and CDR2 ANQGSEA. The CDR3 has 13 residues. Trimming took 4 bases from V and 5 from J; bases not matched to a gene: 4. The CDR3 protein is CSVGVAGHNEQFF. The CDR3 coding sequence is TGCAGCGTTGGAGTAGCGGGGCACAATGAGCAGTTCTTC.

There are a few counts of this clonotype. CDR3 sequence: CASSSGTSVGDTQYF. In DNA, the CDR3 is TGCGCCAGCAGCTCCGGCACTAGCGTTGGAGATACGCAGTATTTT. The gene calls are TRBV5-1 and TRBJ2-3; 7 bases line up with TRBD2. Germline CDR1 SGHRS, CDR2 YFSETQ. Trimming cost V 3 bases and J 5 bases; bases outside gene matches: 9. This CDR3 contains 15 residues.

The chain combines TRBV11-2 with TRBJ2-1; 12 bases are shared with TRBD2. The CDR3 contains 19 residues. Trimming cost V 6 bases and J 3 bases; bases outside gene matches: 15. Germline V gene data show CDR1 as SGHAT and CDR2 as FQNNGV. The CDR3 DNA reads TGTGCCAGCAGTGGCCTTGCTAGCGGGAGGGAGAGCTTCTACAATGAGCAGTTCTTC. Its protein is CASSGLASGRESFYNEQFF. Filled out from reference TRBV11-2 and TRBJ2-1, the complete variable domain reads EAGVAQSPRYKIIEKRQSVAFWCNPISGHATLYWYQQILGQGPKLLIQFQNNGVVDDSQLPKDRFSAERLKGVDSTLKIQPAKLEDSAVYLCASSGLASGRESFYNEQFFGPGTRLTVL.

This clonotype has a count of ten or more. The chain has TRBV27 and TRBJ2-2; D unresolved. Germline-derived CDR1 and CDR2 are MNHEY and SMNVEV (reference sequence). The CDR3 is 14 amino acids. The ends were cut back, 6 bases at V and 0 bases at J, with 8 bases in the middle. The CDR3 sequence is CASSPSANTGELFF. CDR3 DNA: TGTGCCAGCAGCCCTTCCGCGAACACCGGGGAGCTGTTTTTT.

The sample holds a few counts of this clonotype. V is TRBV19 and J is TRBJ2-2; D might be TRBD2 (6 bases). The CDR3 contains 16 residues. The germline gives CDR1 LNHDA, CDR2 SQIVND (reference sequence). Trimming pared 4 bases from V and 4 bases from J, leaving 16 bases between. CDR3 loop: CASSSRDWGTTGELFF. As DNA, the CDR3 is TGTGCCAGTAGTAGCAGGGACTGGGGAACCACCGGGGAGCTGTTTTTT.

In this sample, this clonotype turned up a few times. The rearrangement uses TRBV6-5 and TRBJ1-6; D is perhaps TRBD1 (6 bases). The length of the CDR3 is 14 residues. V was shortened by 0 bases and J by 10 bases, with 10 bases between the two germline ends. CDR1 is MNHEY and CDR2 is SVGAGI in the germline V gene. CDR3 amino acids: CASSYSGGLSPLHF. In nucleotides, the CDR3 is TGTGCCAGCAGTTACTCAGGGGGGTTATCACCCCTCCACTTT.

This chain connects TRBV12-3 or TRBV12-4 to TRBJ2-7; TRBD1 or TRBD2 may be the D gene (5 bases each). The CDR3 is 16 residues long. V was shortened by 3 bases and J by 4 bases, with 19 bases between the two germline ends. In DNA, the CDR3 is TGTGCCAGCAGTTTGGGAAATCAGGGAGATGCATACGAGCAGTACTTC. Amino acids: CASSLGNQGDAYEQYF.

In this sample, this clonotype turned up a few times. In nucleotides, the CDR3 is TGCAGCGCCGGACAGGGGGCAAACACCTTC. Its protein product is CSAGQGANTF. J is TRBJ1-2 and V is TRBV29-1; TRBD1 matches at 11 bases. Germline CDR1 SQVTM, CDR2 ANQGSEA. This CDR3 contains 10 residues. V trimming: 7 bases; J trimming: 12 bases; junction bases outside the gene matches: 4.

The chain uses TRBV7-9 and TRBJ2-1; tentatively, D is TRBD1 or TRBD2 (5 bases each). Trimming removed 5 bases at V and 5 bases at J, with 10 bases between. The CDR3 has 13 amino acids. Germline CDR1 is SEHNR and CDR2 is FQNEAQ (reference sequence). The CDR3 DNA reads TGTGCCAGCAGCGCTGGGACCAACAATGAGCAGTTCTTC. Protein sequence: CASSAGTNNEQFF. Supplemented by reference TRBV7-9 and TRBJ2-1, the full variable domain reads DTGVSQNPRHKITKRGQNVTFRCDPISEHNRLYWYRQTLGQGPEFLTYFQNEAQLEKSRLLSDRFSAERPKGSFSTLEIQRTEQGDSAMYLCASSAGTNNEQFFGPGTRLTVL.

This clonotype was detected many times. The gene calls are TRBV19 and TRBJ2-1; the match to TRBD1 covers 8 bases. The germline CDR1 and CDR2 sequences are LNHDA and SQIVND (reference sequence). The V and J ends lost 4 bases and 2 bases, in that order; junction bases with no gene match: 4. The CDR3 spans 15 residues. CDR3 coding DNA: TGTGCCAGTAGTAGGGGACAGGAGGCCTACAATGAGCAGTTCTTC. Amino acids: CASSRGQEAYNEQFF.

This clonotype was seen a handful of times. The chain joins TRBV29-1 to TRBJ2-1, with 11 bases fitting TRBD2. V lost 8 bases to trimming and J lost 3 bases; unmatched junction nucleotides: 9. The CDR3 sequence is 15 residues long. Germline V gene sequence: CDR1 SQVTM, CDR2 ANQGSEA. The CDR3 region has the DNA TGCAGCCTCGGCCCGACTAGCGGGGACTACAATGAGCAGTTCTTC. It yields the protein CSLGPTSGDYNEQFF.